The 7 T cell receptor beta chains reported below all come from one sample, sequenced in a study of blood T cell repertoires in COVID-19. Sequencing used immunoSEQ multiplex PCR; TCRdb keeps in-frame clones, though not all of them. The table includes nearly 25,000 clones, approximately 72% detected once. Sequenced: peripheral blood. The receptor set was obtained from a man between 45 and 60 years old with COVID-19, enrolled during active disease.

The V and J genes are TRBV10-1 and TRBJ1-1; tentatively, D is TRBD1 (6 bases). CDR1 and CDR2 (germline): WNHNN, SYGVQD (reference sequence). Trimming shortened V by 6 bases and J by 4 bases, and 12 bases separated the two germline ends. The CDR3 has 13 amino acids. CDR3 DNA sequence: TGCGCCAGCAGGAGGGAAGGGGGCACTGAAGCTTTCTTT. This sequence encodes CASRREGGTEAFF.

This sequence joins TRBV27 and TRBJ1-1; TRBD1 matches 7 bases. V dropped 6 bases and J dropped 13; count of bases not matched to a gene: 23. Germline-derived CDR1 and CDR2 are MNHEY and SMNVEV (reference sequence). This CDR3 is built from 16 residues. This CDR3 is CASSVTGTARRPQVFF. The CDR3 DNA reads as TGTGCCAGCAGCGTTACAGGGACAGCTAGGCGGCCACAAGTTTTCTTT.

The table lists this clone with a count of one. The chain uses TRBV5-4 and TRBJ1-2, with TRBD1 matching 7 bases. V lost 4 bases to trimming and J lost 4 bases; unmatched junction nucleotides: 7. The V gene's germline CDR1 is SGHNT and CDR2 YYREEE (reference sequence). This CDR3 contains 14 residues. The CDR3 nucleotides read TGTGCCAGCAGCCTACAGGGACAGACCTATGGCTACACCTTC. It encodes CASSLQGQTYGYTF.

Only a few counts were recorded for this clone. V gene TRBV2 combines with J gene TRBJ1-2; 8 bases fit TRBD1. Germline loops: CDR1 SNHLY, CDR2 FYNNEI. The junction had 5 bases not matched to a gene; V was cut back by 6 bases and J by 5 bases. The CDR3 loop spans 13 amino acids. CDR3 sequence reads: CASSGQGEYGYTF. The CDR3, as DNA: TGTGCCAGCAGCGGACAGGGCGAATATGGCTACACCTTC.

The rearrangement uses TRBV11-2 and TRBJ2-1; the D is unclear. V was cut by 5 bases and J by 3 bases, with 11 bases left in between. Germline assignment: CDR1 SGHAT and CDR2 FQNNGV. CDR3 length: 14 amino acids. CDR3 sequence reads: CASSPRVIYNEQFF. The CDR3 DNA sequence: TGTGCCAGCAGCCCCCGGGTTATCTACAATGAGCAGTTCTTC.

Turning to this clone: A junction boundary mismatches the germline segment, possibly from a read error. The rearrangement uses TRBV11-3 and TRBJ2-7; 14 nucleotides line up with TRBD2. There are 15 residues in the CDR3. Germline CDR1 and CDR2: SGHNT and YENEEA. CDR3 loop: CASAPSGTSGGVPTF. CDR3 nucleotides: TGTGCCAGCGCGCCCTCCGGGACTAGCGGGGGAGTCCCGACCTTC.

The chain carries TRBV3-1 (or the pseudogene TRBV3-2) and TRBJ2-1, with TRBD2 identical over 10 bases. Unmatched junction bases numbered 8, after V lost 4 bases and J lost 8 bases. CDR3 length: 15 amino acids. The germline CDR1 and CDR2 sequences are LGHDT and YNNKEL (reference sequence). CDR3 residues: CASSLTSGIIDEQFF. The CDR3 coding sequence is TGTGCCAGCAGCCTAACTAGCGGGATCATCGATGAGCAGTTCTTC.